The sequence of this T cell receptor beta chain was determined in a study of blood T cell repertoires in COVID-19. Original data processing: Amplified reference gene primers provided the basis for estimating nucleated cell counts. Libraries were prepared by immunoSEQ multiplex PCR; TCRdb keeps only in-frame clonotypes and omits some of them. V and J calls and clone size are those listed in that table; D and trimming were worked out from the DNA. The sample holds 200,000 to 250,000 clones, roughly 87% seen once. CDR3 length equals 13 residues. CDR1 is SQVTM and CDR2 is ANQGSEA in the germline V gene. Trimming left V 4 bases short and J 5 bases short, with 11 bases between.

The J gene is TRBJ1-4, the V gene TRBV29-1; weak D call: TRBD1 (5 bases). The receptor was derived from a man aged 30 to 39 who had recovered from COVID-19. Sequenced material: PBMCs or T cells enriched from blood (not recorded which). This CDR3 reads CSVGQGRNEKLFF. The CDR3, as DNA: TGCAGCGTTGGCCAGGGCAGAAATGAAAAACTGTTTTTT.